This record concerns one T cell receptor (beta chain) sequence. Its antigen is still unknown. Per-nucleotide qualities are absent, and no much larger clonotype sits a single base away. The sample is drawn from a study of siplizumab effects on memory and regulatory T cells (dated by TCRdb to between 2018 and 2021). Turning to the overall study: The effect of the anti-CD2 antibody siplizumab on alloreactive T-cell subsets was examined in allogeneic mixed lymphocyte reactions constructed from human PBMCs.

TCRbeta CDR3 sequencing was performed on sorted unstimulated T cells and on proliferating T cells recovered from mixed lymphocyte reactions. Fresh whole blood from around 10 HLA-typed healthy donors was used as the source from which PBMCs were isolated. On the study overall, not on this receptor specifically: About 80-96% of proliferating CD4+ or CD8+ clones could not be given a naive or memory phenotype. In reactions with siplizumab, an average of approximately 70% of mappable alloreactive CD4+ clones were Treg-derived, compared with roughly 27% in control reactions. Siplizumab significantly lowered the cumulative frequency of alloreactive sequences that could be traced to unstimulated CD4+ memory T cells. Unstimulated naive T cells appeared more diverse than memory T cells, and naive cells seemed to contribute substantially to the alloresponse. Sequences below about 10^-5 frequency were poorly captured, so only a minor fraction of alloreactive clones could be mapped to unstimulated subsets. Whether proliferating Tregs from siplizumab cultures actually had suppressive function was not functionally confirmed.

Via the germline V gene, CDR1 is SGHTA and CDR2 FQGNSA. Trimming leaves V shorter by 5 bases and J shorter by 0 bases, with the junction holding 4 bases beyond the gene matches. The CDR3 runs 15 residues from the cysteine to the phenylalanine. Left in the record is the CDR3 DNA by itself, 45 bases read in frame from the first base. The protocol used for the library was the immunoSEQ multiplex PCR assay. The deep sequencing platform assayed about 10^5 TCR templates per sample. Genomic DNA extracted from sorted T cells was used for TCRbeta CDR3 sequencing. In the authors' own workflow: The R programming language was used for clonal analysis of the TCRbeta CDR3 data. Comparing unstimulated samples against CFSE-low samples taken after the reaction was how alloreactive CD4+ and CD8+ clones were defined. Regulatory or non-regulatory origin of alloreactive CD4+ clones was assigned by matching sequences to the sorted unstimulated Treg and non-Treg repertoires. What TCRdb holds here is the immuneACCESS table cut down to in-frame rearrangements. Part of the clones is not present; checked against another copy, under half of the missing clones reflect an unresolved V gene, and the others are unexplained. V and J calls and clone size follow that table, whereas D and trimming were derived from the DNA. The sample includes 100,000 or so clones, with more than 85% observed a single time. The ten largest clonotypes hold under 3% of the sample.

In this chain, TRBV7-2 is recombined with TRBJ2-3, with 8 central nucleotides matching TRBD2. The TCR originated in a human donor in good health. Some clones in this sample may be carry-over from other donors' samples. The sample taken for sequencing was CD4+ T cells sorted from blood. The DNA sequence follows: TGTGCCAGCAGCCGTCGACTAGCGAGCACAGATACGCAGTATTTT. Its amino acids are CASSRRLASTDTQYF. Full variable domain (CDR3 extended with the reference TRBV7-2 and TRBJ2-3 proteins): GAGVSQSPSNKVTEKGKDVELRCDPISGHTALYWYRQSLGQGLEFLIYFQGNSAPDKSGLPSDRFSAERTGGSVSTLTIQRTQQEDSAVYLCASSRRLASTDTQYFGPGTRLTVL.